This T cell receptor (beta chain) is from a study of CD8 T cells in Susac syndrome. The CDR3 spans 15 residues. Germline V gene lookup returns CDR1 LGHDT and CDR2 YNNKEL (reference sequence). Trimming removed 4 bases at V and 5 bases at J, with 16 bases between. Random-hexamer reverse transcription was applied to roughly 0.5 to 1 ug RNA. TCRdb fed the immunoSEQ multiplex PCR reads into MiXCR, producing one record per CDR3 protein. Among just over 300,000 distinct CDR3 sequences listed, under 95% were seen once. The chain links TRBV3-1 to TRBJ2-3, with D perhaps TRBD1 (5 bases). This receptor was obtained from a human donor with multiple sclerosis. The sample taken for sequencing was CD4+ T cells from PBMCs. The CDR3 nucleotides are TGTGCCAGCAGCCCCCAGGGTAACCTGGGAGATACGCAGTATTTT. It is translated as CASSPQGNLGDTQYF.